This T cell receptor (beta chain) was identified during a study of CD8 T cells in Susac syndrome. With random hexamers, 0.5 to 1 ug RNA was reverse transcribed. TCRdb redid the calling of the immunoSEQ multiplex PCR reads with MiXCR, one entry per CDR3 protein. This sample has around 20,000 distinct CDR3 sequences, with approximately 95% found just once. V lost 3 bases and J lost 0, with 12 bases in between. Germline CDR1 reads MNHEY; CDR2 reads SMNVEV (reference sequence). CDR3 length equals 17 residues. This clonotype was picked up one time. Sequencing used CD8+ T cells from PBMCs. The J gene is TRBJ2-6, the V gene TRBV27; the D is unclear. This clonotype originated in a human donor in good health. The CDR3 DNA reads TGTGCCAGCAGTTTTGGCGGCTCCCCCTCTGGGGCCAACGTCCTGACTTTC. This translates into CASSFGGSPSGANVLTF.